This T cell receptor (beta chain) is from a study of cytomegalovirus exposure and HLA in healthy donors. Study findings and constraints: With later analysis, a missense DCLRE1C variant became linked to TCR beta V- and J-gene trimming. The number of N-insertions in an Asian-associated ancestry cluster was reportedly below the approximately 700-donor mean in a later analysis.

Primers: 60 Vbeta forward and 13 Jbeta reverse. Sequenced by immunoSEQ multiplex PCR; TCRdb stores in-frame clones only, minus some. This table holds more than 90,000 clones, less than 80% found once. Note on this clone: What it recognizes is unknown.

Germline lookup yields CDR1 SNHLY and CDR2 FYNNEI. The CDR3 is 11 residues long. Trimming took off 7 bases at V and 3 bases at J, with 3 bases between the two ends. The TCR was taken from a boy aged 5-17 years in good health and CMV-seropositive. The chain uses TRBV2 and TRBJ2-2; D gene unclear. The source material was PBMCs. The CDR3 DNA reads TGTGCCAGCACTGACACCGGGGAGCTGTTTTTT. Residues: CASTDTGELFF.